This T cell receptor (beta chain) was retrieved from a study of control samples from healthy donors and cancer patients. The V gene lost 5 bases and the J gene lost 2 bases, with 9 bases spanning the gap. The length of the CDR3 is 13 residues. Germline values: CDR1 LNHDA, CDR2 SQIVND (reference sequence). Profiled with immunoSEQ multiplex PCR; TCRdb holds only in-frame clones, not every one. The sample lists approximately 160,000 clones, 90% to 95% occurring once. The gene calls are TRBV19 and TRBJ2-5; no reliable D call. The specimen sequenced was blood. The source is a woman in her late teens or twenties in good health. The CDR3 spells CASSSATQETQYF. As DNA, the CDR3 is TGTGCCAGTAGTTCGGCAACTCAAGAGACCCAGTACTTC.